These 25 T cell receptor beta chains were all obtained from the same sample, sequenced in a study of human T cells and chemical hapten exposure. It was from unfractionated whole blood that total RNA was extracted. TCRdb reprocessed the 5' RACE reads via MiXCR and lists one record per CDR3 protein. In the table there are approximately 110,000 distinct CDR3 sequences, more than 15% of which are singletons. Receptors were obtained from a human donor in good health.

The chain carries TRBV5-1 and TRBJ2-6, with TRBD1 matching over 7 bases. V dropped 4 bases and J dropped 0; count of bases not matched to a gene: 10. CDR1 is SGHRS and CDR2 is YFSETQ in the germline V gene. The CDR3 is 18 residues long. As DNA, the CDR3 is TGCGCCAGCAGCCGGACGACAGGGACCAACTCTGGGGCCAACGTCCTGACTTTC. Protein: CASSRTTGTNSGANVLTF.

The chain links TRBV5-6 to TRBJ2-7, with 8 bases that match TRBD2. The CDR3 spans 15 residues. The V and J ends lost 4 bases and 3 bases, in that order; junction bases with no gene match: 9. Germline V gene sequence: CDR1 SGHDT, CDR2 YYEEEE. This CDR3 is CASSRSGRSFYEQYF. CDR3 nucleotides: TGTGCCAGCAGCCGAAGCGGGAGAAGCTTCTACGAGCAGTACTTC.

V usage is TRBV12-3 or TRBV12-4 and J usage is TRBJ1-5, with 7 bases lining up with TRBD1. V was clipped by 1 base and J by 5 bases; unmatched bases: 5. This CDR3 has 15 residues. The CDR3 loop reads CASSLDGTVHQPQHF. The CDR3 DNA is TGTGCCAGCAGTTTAGACGGGACAGTTCATCAGCCCCAGCATTTT.

This clonotype has ten or more counts. V is TRBV5-5 and J is TRBJ2-6, with D unresolved. The CDR3 has 14 amino acids. Trimming removed 0 bases at V and 4 bases at J, with 5 bases between. CDR1 and CDR2 from the germline V gene are SGHKS and YYEKEE (reference sequence). In DNA, the CDR3 is TGTGCCAGCAGCTTGGCGGCGGGGGCCAACGTCCTGACTTTC. Its translation: CASSLAAGANVLTF. The full variable domain, with the rest looked up from reference TRBV5-5 and TRBJ2-6, is DAGVTQSPTHLIKTRGQQVTLRCSPISGHKSVSWYQQVLGQGPQFIFQYYEKEERGRGNFPDRFSARQFPNYSSELNVNALLLGDSALYLCASSLAAGANVLTFGAGSRLTVL.

The gene calls are TRBV28 and TRBJ2-3; 7 bases fit TRBD2. J gave up 6 bases and V 2 bases, and 5 bases lay outside the gene matches. Germline CDR1 reads MDHEN; CDR2 reads SYDVKM. There are 14 residues in the CDR3. In DNA form, the CDR3 reads TGTGCCAGCAGTTTAGCGGGAGTACCCGATACGCAGTATTTT. Translated, it gives CASSLAGVPDTQYF.

The V call is TRBV7-6, the J call TRBJ2-1; TRBD2 aligns across 10 bases. Germline CDR1 SGHVS, CDR2 FNYEAQ. This CDR3 has 15 amino acids. V was pared by 8 bases and J by 8 bases, with 12 bases of the junction left unmatched. CDR3 region: CASARRLAGVDEQFF. CDR3 bases: TGTGCCAGCGCTAGGCGGCTAGCGGGAGTCGATGAGCAGTTCTTC. Combining the CDR3 with reference TRBV7-6 and TRBJ2-1 gives the whole variable domain GAGVSQSPRYKVTKRGQDVALRCDPISGHVSLYWYRQALGQGPEFLTYFNYEAQQDKSGLPNDRFSAERPEGSISTLTIQRTEQRDSAMYRCASARRLAGVDEQFFGPGTRLTVL.

This clonotype was seen a handful of times. The V call is TRBV29-1, the J call TRBJ1-2; the D is unclear. V was trimmed by 7 bases and J by 0 bases, leaving 18 bases between them. CDR1 SQVTM and CDR2 ANQGSEA come from the germline V gene. CDR3 size: 15 residues. The CDR3 nucleotides are TGCAGCGCTGAGGTGTGGGCAGTTACTAACTATGGCTACACCTTC. Protein product: CSAEVWAVTNYGYTF.

The sample holds one count of this clonotype. The chain carries TRBV29-1 and TRBJ2-1; the D gene is possibly TRBD2 (5 bases). CDR1 and CDR2 from the germline V gene are SQVTM and ANQGSEA. The CDR3 contains 12 residues. Trimming took 8 bases from V and 8 from J, leaving 16 bases between them. The DNA for the CDR3 is TGCAGCACCCCGGACTCGAGGGATGAGCAGTTCTTC. This gives the protein CSTPDSRDEQFF.

This chain uses TRBV5-1 with TRBJ1-4; D possibly corresponds to TRBD1 (6 bases). Between the trimmed V and J ends, which lost 0 bases and 3 bases, there was a span of 12 bases. The CDR3 length is 16 residues. Germline V gene data show CDR1 as SGHRS and CDR2 as YFSETQ. The CDR3 bases are TGCGCCAGCAGCTTGGCCCCCAGGGGTTCTAATGAAAAACTGTTTTTT. Protein product: CASSLAPRGSNEKLFF.

This clonotype was observed a few times. The V gene is TRBV6-2 or TRBV6-3, the J gene TRBJ1-1; no clear D gene. This CDR3 comprises 13 residues. With 6 bases removed from V and 0 bases from J, the gap between germline ends came to 8 bases. Germline CDR1 and CDR2: MNHEY and SVGEGT. The CDR3 loop reads CASSLWVNTEAFF. DNA for the CDR3: TGTGCCAGCAGCTTGTGGGTGAACACTGAAGCTTTCTTT.

The J gene is TRBJ2-3, the V gene TRBV9; TRBD1 matches 7 bases. After removal of 3 bases from V and 0 bases from J, the junction contained 4 bases not matched to a gene. Germline V gene data show CDR1 as SGDLS and CDR2 as YYNGEE. CDR3 length: 15 residues. CDR3: CASSGLQGSTDTQYF. The CDR3 DNA is TGTGCCAGCAGCGGACTACAGGGGAGCACAGATACGCAGTATTTT.

This chain uses TRBV3-1 with TRBJ2-5, with 9 bases lining up with TRBD2. The CDR3 consists of 14 residues. Trimming took 5 bases from V and 5 from J; bases not matched to a gene: 6. Germline V gives CDR1 LGHDT, CDR2 YNNKEL (reference sequence). DNA of the CDR3: TGTGCCAGCAGCTCAGCGGGAGGACTTGAGACCCAGTACTTC. It specifies CASSSAGGLETQYF.

This clonotype was counted only a few times. The chain links TRBV29-1 to TRBJ2-1; TRBD1 agrees at 7 bases. Germline-derived CDR1 and CDR2 are SQVTM and ANQGSEA. The CDR3 extends over 16 amino acids. V lost 7 bases and J lost 5; bases outside the gene matches: 17. CDR3 protein: CSAIATGDGGNNEQFF. The CDR3 region has the DNA TGCAGCGCGATTGCCACAGGGGATGGGGGTAACAATGAGCAGTTCTTC.

CDR3 coding DNA: TGTGCCATCAGTGACCTAAGCGCTAGCGGGAGTCTCCATACGCAGTATTTT. This sequence encodes CAISDLSASGSLHTQYF. This chain connects TRBV10-3 to TRBJ2-3; TRBD2 agrees at 10 bases. The germline V gene has CDR1 ENHRY and CDR2 SYGVKD. Trimming removed 3 bases from V and 7 bases from J; junction bases left unmatched: 13. The CDR3 is 17 amino acids.

The genes are TRBV6-5 and TRBJ1-1; 7 nucleotides align to TRBD1. Germline lookup yields CDR1 MNHEY and CDR2 SVGAGI. V lost 6 bases and J lost 4; bases outside the gene matches: 11. The CDR3 covers 15 residues. The DNA for the CDR3 is TGTGCCAGCAGACTAGGACAGGTTAGGGGCACTGAAGCTTTCTTT. It yields the protein CASRLGQVRGTEAFF.

There are a few counts of this clonotype. This chain connects TRBV7-2 to TRBJ2-1, with D perhaps matching TRBD2 (6 bases). Trimming pared 5 bases from V and 0 bases from J, leaving 11 bases between. The V gene's germline CDR1 is SGHTA and CDR2 FQGNSA. The CDR3 is 15 residues long. This chain's CDR3 is CASSRVADSYNEQFF. The CDR3 DNA sequence: TGTGCCAGCAGCCGCGTAGCGGACTCCTACAATGAGCAGTTCTTC.

The J gene is TRBJ1-3, the V gene TRBV3-1; possibly TRBD1 for D (6 bases). V lost 1 base and J 1 base, leaving 8 bases between the germline ends. Germline V CDR1 and CDR2: LGHDT, YNNKEL (reference sequence). The CDR3 runs 15 residues. Here the CDR3 DNA reads TGTGCCAGCAGCCAAGCAGGGGTATCTGGAAACACCATATATTTT. Translation: CASSQAGVSGNTIYF.

There are a few counts of this clonotype. The rearrangement uses TRBV2 and TRBJ1-4; D not resolved. Germline V gives CDR1 SNHLY, CDR2 FYNNEI. Trimming took off 7 bases at V and 3 bases at J, with 9 bases between the two ends. There are 13 residues in the CDR3. CDR3: CASIRRPNEKLFF. CDR3 DNA: TGTGCCAGCATCAGGCGGCCTAATGAAAAACTGTTTTTT. The whole variable domain, remainder taken from reference TRBV2 and TRBJ1-4, is EPEVTQTPSHQVTQMGQEVILRCVPISNHLYFYWYRQILGQKVEFLVSFYNNEISEKSEIFDDQFSVERPDGSNFTLKIRSTKLEDSAMYFCASIRRPNEKLFFGSGTQLSVL.

The chain recombines TRBV7-3 with TRBJ1-1, with D perhaps matching TRBD1 (6 bases). The germline CDR1 and CDR2 sequences are SGHTA and FQGTGA. This CDR3 comprises 14 residues. Trimming pared 2 bases from V and 5 bases from J, leaving 12 bases between. The CDR3 nucleotides read TGTGCCAGCAGCTTAGAGGGGGGAAGTACTGAAGCTTTCTTT. It translates to CASSLEGGSTEAFF. The full variable domain, rest sourced from reference TRBV7-3 and TRBJ1-1, is GAGVSQTPSNKVTEKGKYVELRCDPISGHTALYWYRQSLGQGPEFLIYFQGTGAADDSGLPNDRFFAVRPEGSVSTLKIQRTERGDSAVYLCASSLEGGSTEAFFGQGTRLTVV.

The chain recombines TRBV27 with TRBJ2-7, with 7 bases aligning to TRBD2. The junction had 16 bases not matched to a gene; V was cut back by 7 bases and J by 4 bases. This CDR3 is built from 16 residues. Germline V lookup: CDR1 MNHEY, CDR2 SMNVEV (reference sequence). The CDR3 is CASIRGLVRLFYEQYF. DNA of the CDR3: TGTGCCAGCATAAGAGGACTAGTTCGATTATTTTACGAGCAGTACTTC.

This clonotype was seen a few times. The chain carries TRBV9 and TRBJ1-1; the match to TRBD1 covers 12 bases. Trimming at V came to 2 bases and at J to 4 bases, leaving 3 bases not matched to a gene. The V gene's germline CDR1 is SGDLS and CDR2 YYNGEE. The CDR3 loop spans 15 amino acids. The CDR3, as DNA: TGTGCCAGCAGCGTGGGACAGGGGGCGAGCACTGAAGCTTTCTTT. Its protein is CASSVGQGASTEAFF.

This clonotype was seen a handful of times. CDR3 residues: CASSLAQVRSYEQYF. The CDR3 nucleotides are TGTGCCAGCAGTTTGGCTCAGGTTCGATCCTACGAGCAGTACTTC. The V call is TRBV28, the J call TRBJ2-7, with D unresolved. This CDR3 is 15 amino acids long. The germline V gene encodes CDR1 MDHEN and CDR2 SYDVKM. Trimming pared 3 bases from V and 1 base from J, leaving 13 bases between.

The table lists this clonotype with a few counts. The chain carries TRBV9 and TRBJ2-1; 7 bases fit TRBD2. The CDR3 extends over 16 amino acids. Germline values: CDR1 SGDLS, CDR2 YYNGEE. Germline trimming cut 0 bases from V and 3 bases from J; bases unmatched to any gene: 6. Written as DNA, the CDR3 is TGTGCCAGCAGCGTAGCTCGCGGGAGTTTCTACAATGAGCAGTTCTTC. It encodes CASSVARGSFYNEQFF.

Only one count was recorded for this clonotype. The chain employs TRBV12-3 or TRBV12-4 and TRBJ1-5, with D tentatively TRBD1 (6 bases). The CDR3 length is 17 residues. Trimming shortened V by 6 bases and J by 6 bases, and 24 bases separated the two germline ends. The CDR3 region has the DNA TGTGCCAGCAGCCACGCCTCGGGGTTCTGGGGGCGTCAGCCCCAGCATTTT. Encoded protein: CASSHASGFWGRQPQHF.

V gene TRBV11-3 combines with J gene TRBJ2-2; D call uncertain. The CDR3 totals 14 residues. CDR1 SGHNT and CDR2 YENEEA come from the germline V gene. Trimming left V 5 bases short and J 6 bases short, with 13 bases between. DNA of the CDR3: TGTGCCAGCAGCCCTAGGTCCGATCCCGGGGAGCTGTTTTTT. Amino acid sequence: CASSPRSDPGELFF.